The present TCR beta chain was sequenced within a study of T cells in Graves' hyperthyroidism and ophthalmopathy. The sample holds many counts of this clonotype. Amplification of TCR beta CDR3 regions used RNA as the template. Researchers ran a first-round RT-PCR on the TCR CDR3 using the HTBI primer set. MiXCR, applied by TCRdb to the multiplex PCR reads, yields one record per CDR3 protein. The data show 500,000 to 750,000 distinct CDR3 sequences, roughly 14% seen once. With 7 bases clipped from V and 0 bases from J, the junction kept 14 bases outside the gene matches. Per germline, CDR1 SGHRS and CDR2 YFSETQ. This CDR3 spans 18 amino acids.

This TCR derives from a woman aged 30 to 39 with Graves' hyperthyroidism. Sequencing was carried out using blood. This chain connects TRBV5-1 to TRBJ2-1, with 9 bases fitting TRBD1. The CDR3 region is CASAGTGPKGGSYNEQFF. CDR3 DNA: TGCGCCAGCGCAGGGACAGGGCCCAAGGGGGGCTCCTACAATGAGCAGTTCTTC.